The 5 T cell receptor beta chains presented below share a single source sample, sequenced in a study of monozygotic twins with inflammatory bowel disease. Each CDR3 protein gets one entry in TCRdb, which reprocessed the 5' RACE reads and gives no DNA. In all, the sample yields some 300,000 distinct CDR3 sequences. Source material: blood. Every receptor here comes from a human donor with ulcerative colitis or Crohn's disease, or a healthy co-twin of an affected twin (not recorded which).

The rearrangement joins TRBV7-2 to TRBJ1-4; TCRdb outputs TRBD1, but without DNA this stays unchecked. CDR1 SGHTA and CDR2 FQGNSA come from the germline V gene. The CDR3 totals 15 residues. The CDR3 loop is CASSLNSRQGEKLFF.

The rearrangement uses TRBV7-3 and TRBJ2-4. CDR3 length: 15 residues. The germline V gene encodes CDR1 SGHTA and CDR2 FQGTGA. This chain's CDR3 is CASSLDGVAKNIQYF.

The chain joins TRBV7-9 to TRBJ1-1. The germline CDR1 and CDR2 sequences are SEHNR and FQNEAQ (reference sequence). The CDR3 loop spans 14 amino acids. The CDR3 loop is CASSFASGNTEAFF.

The CDR3 region is CASSFVGLGAGELFF. The chain combines TRBV7-2 with TRBJ2-2; the TCRdb call, TRBD2, lacks DNA for checking. Germline-derived CDR1 and CDR2 are SGHTA and FQGNSA. This CDR3 region has 15 residues. The whole variable domain, filled in from reference TRBV7-2 and TRBJ2-2, reads GAGVSQSPSNKVTEKGKDVELRCDPISGHTALYWYRQSLGQGLEFLIYFQGNSAPDKSGLPSDRFSAERTGGSVSTLTIQRTQQEDSAVYLCASSFVGLGAGELFFGEGSRLTVL.

The gene calls are TRBV5-6 and TRBJ2-3; the TCRdb D gene call, TRBD1, has no DNA to confirm it. Germline V gene data show CDR1 as SGHDT and CDR2 as YYEEEE. This CDR3 has 15 residues. This CDR3 reads CASSLTGQGPDTQYF.